This TCR beta chain derives from a study of cytomegalovirus exposure and HLA in healthy donors. General study results and limits: Among the sequence variants, a highly shared cluster was likely an artifact of sequencing. Indistinguishable V segments, including TRBV6-2 and TRBV6-3, were excluded.

This clone was seen a handful of times. Its antigen is unknown. The PCR ran on 60 Vbeta and 13 Jbeta primers. Assay used: immunoSEQ multiplex PCR; TCRdb lists only in-frame clones, some missing. The table includes some 80,000 clones, 60% to 85% detected once. Per germline, CDR1 SGHVS and CDR2 FQNEAQ. CDR3 length: 14 amino acids. J was trimmed by 4 bases and V by 4 bases; bases with no gene match: 6. V usage is TRBV7-8 and J usage is TRBJ2-5, with 7 positions matching TRBD2. The receptor was derived from a man aged 35-49 years in good health and CMV-seronegative. The sample was PBMCs. CDR3 coding DNA: TGTGCCAGCAGCTGGGACTTAGCGGGAGAGACCCAGTACTTC. It encodes CASSWDLAGETQYF.